This TCR beta chain originates from a study of blood T cell repertoires in COVID-19. Authors' processing steps: The assay estimated nucleated cells by amplifying reference gene primers. Produced via immunoSEQ multiplex PCR; TCRdb's table is partial and in-frame only. That table is the source of V, J and clone size, and D and trimming were worked out from the DNA. The sample holds about 160,000 clones, around 82% seen once. Trimming took off 4 bases at V and 4 bases at J, with 11 bases between the two ends. The CDR3 covers 15 residues. Per germline, CDR1 KGHSH and CDR2 LQKENI. The sequence came from an elderly woman with active or convalescent COVID-19. The sequenced sample consisted of peripheral blood. The chain uses TRBV18 and TRBJ1-6, with a weak D call TRBD1 (5 bases). The CDR3 DNA follows: TGTGCCAGCTCACAAGGGGCAGGTTATAATTCACCCCTCCACTTT. Translating gives CASSQGAGYNSPLHF.